This passage covers 2 T cell receptor beta chains from one sample sequenced in a study of cytomegalovirus exposure and HLA in healthy donors. The PCR was carried out with 60 Vbeta primers and 13 Jbeta primers. Sequencing was performed with immunoSEQ multiplex PCR; in TCRdb, only in-frame clones are kept and a portion is missing. This repertoire shows around 140,000 clones, 75% to 85% found once; its top ten account for around 6.6%. The sample was PBMCs. These receptors all come from a woman aged 35 to 49 in good health and CMV-seropositive.

The J gene is TRBJ2-1, the V gene TRBV29-1; 9 bases fit TRBD1. V shed 4 bases, J shed 3 bases, and the junction held 7 bases outside the gene matches. This CDR3 has 15 residues. CDR1 is SQVTM and CDR2 is ANQGSEA in the germline V gene. The CDR3 sequence is CSVVGGTGIYNEQFF. The CDR3 DNA reads as TGCAGCGTTGTAGGAGGGACAGGGATCTACAATGAGCAGTTCTTC.

This clone was recorded a few times. The J gene is TRBJ1-2, the V gene TRBV4-1; TRBD1 agrees at 7 bases. The CDR3 runs to 15 residues. Trimming took 4 bases from V and 2 from J; bases not matched to a gene: 7. The V gene's germline CDR1 is MGHRA and CDR2 YSYEKL. CDR3 residues: CASSPTQTGNYGYTF. The DNA for the CDR3 is TGCGCCAGCAGCCCCACGCAGACAGGGAACTATGGCTACACCTTC.